A single TCR beta chain is shown here with its context. Antigen specificity is unknown. The junction departs from the called germline gene at one end, perhaps through a read error. To make TCR beta libraries, researchers used iRepertoire HTBI primers and Arm-PCR of CDR3 regions. MiXCR, run by TCRdb on the multiplex PCR reads, gives a single entry per CDR3 protein. Of roughly 450,000 distinct CDR3 sequences in the sample, under 25% were seen once. CDR3 size: 13 residues. The germline gives CDR1 MNHEY, CDR2 SMNVEV (reference sequence). The source of the sample is a study of regulatory T cells in long-lasting Graves disease. Regarding time point: persistent/refractory GD, antithyroid drugs over 5 years with positive TRAb. From PBMCs, RNA was extracted and then used to make the TCR library. Blood from the periphery, approximately 8.6 milliliters in all, was drawn into EDTA tubes. Study-wide points: Accuracy may have suffered from the small sample size. The study found persistent patients shared more public clonotypes (roughly 3,000) than new patients (about 1,000).

The sequence was collected from a female donor with Graves disease. This rearrangement joins TRBV27 to TRBJ2-7; maybe TRBD2 (6 bases). The starting material was peripheral blood mononuclear cells (PBMCs), obtained when the disease was refractory, from a patient treated with antithyroid drugs. The CDR3 bases are TGTGCCAGCAGTGACGGGAGAGTCGGGGAGAGCGTCTTC. The encoded protein is CASSDGRVGESVF.